These 31 T cell receptor beta chains share one sample of origin, sequenced in a study of cytomegalovirus exposure and HLA in healthy donors. Vbeta (60) and Jbeta (13) primers were used in the PCR. The method was immunoSEQ multiplex PCR; TCRdb's version includes in-frame clones alone and lacks a portion of them. The sample has tens of thousands of clones. The sequencing sample was made of PBMCs. These receptors came from a man aged 50-59 years in good health and CMV-seropositive.

The CDR3 reads CATKEGTGGFYEQFF. The CDR3 DNA reads as TGTGCCACAAAGGAGGGGACAGGCGGTTTTTATGAGCAGTTCTTC. The V and J genes are TRBV6-5 and TRBJ2-1; TRBD1 matches at 8 bases. J gave up 8 bases and V 10 bases, and 16 bases lay outside the gene matches. This CDR3 region has 15 residues. Germline V gives CDR1 MNHEY, CDR2 SVGAGI.

The rearrangement links TRBV4-3 to TRBJ2-7; possible D gene TRBD1, 6 bases. V was cut by 0 bases and J by 4 bases, with 22 bases left in between. Germline V gives CDR1 LGHNA, CDR2 YSLEER. There are 18 residues in the CDR3. The CDR3 is CASSQDWVGAGDSYEQYF. In DNA form, the CDR3 reads TGCGCCAGCAGCCAAGATTGGGTCGGGGCAGGGGATTCGTACGAGCAGTACTTC.

This chain joins TRBV7-2 and TRBJ2-7; weak D call: TRBD2 (6 bases). The CDR3 runs 14 residues. The V and J ends lost 3 bases and 6 bases respectively, with 15 bases between them. Germline V gene sequence: CDR1 SGHTA, CDR2 FQGNSA. CDR3 nucleotides: TGTGCCAGCAGCTTTCTGACTAGTAAACCCGAGCAGTACTTC. It specifies CASSFLTSKPEQYF.

This rearrangement joins TRBV9 to TRBJ2-7; tentative D call: TRBD2 (5 bases). The V and J ends lost 3 bases and 1 base respectively, with 14 bases between them. CDR1 is SGDLS and CDR2 is YYNGEE in the germline V gene. The CDR3 covers 15 residues. CDR3 nucleotide sequence: TGTGCCAGCAGCGACAGCCCCGGACTTTCCTACGAGCAGTACTTC. Translated, it gives CASSDSPGLSYEQYF.

The V gene is TRBV18, the J gene TRBJ1-5, with TRBD1 identical over 7 bases. CDR3 length: 13 residues. After removal of 3 bases from V and 7 bases from J, the junction contained 3 bases not matched to a gene. CDR1 and CDR2 (germline): KGHSH, LQKENI. Here the CDR3 reads CASSPGQLQPQHF. The CDR3, as DNA: TGTGCCAGCTCACCGGGACAGCTCCAGCCCCAGCATTTT. Full variable domain (outside the CDR3, taken from reference TRBV18 and TRBJ1-5): NAGVMQNPRHLVRRRGQEARLRCSPMKGHSHVYWYRQLPEEGLKFMVYLQKENIIDESGMPKERFSAEFPKEGPSILRIQQVVRGDSAAYFCASSPGQLQPQHFGDGTRLSIL.

The chain uses TRBV7-3 and TRBJ2-3, with 8 bases aligning to TRBD1. With V trimmed by 5 bases and J by 4 bases, 5 bases remained unmatched. This CDR3 is built from 14 residues. Germline V gene sequence: CDR1 SGHTA, CDR2 FQGTGA. The CDR3: CASSPRGPADTQYF. The DNA of the CDR3 is TGTGCCAGCAGCCCCAGGGGGCCGGCAGATACGCAGTATTTT.

The gene calls are TRBV5-4 and TRBJ2-1, with TRBD2 as a possible D gene (5 bases). Deletions cut 1 base from V and 7 bases from J, with 6 bases between. CDR3 length equals 12 residues. In germline, CDR1 is SGHNT, CDR2 YYREEE (reference sequence). Written as DNA, the CDR3 is TGTGCCAGCAGCTTGTGGGAGAATGAGCAGTTCTTC. Translation gives CASSLWENEQFF.

The chain employs TRBV11-2 and TRBJ2-2; TRBD2 aligns across 14 bases. The V and J ends lost 5 bases and 5 bases, in that order; junction bases with no gene match: 4. The germline gives CDR1 SGHAT, CDR2 FQNNGV. This CDR3 contains 16 residues. DNA of the CDR3: TGTGCCAGCAGCGCGGGACTAGCGGGAGTGACCGGGGAGCTGTTTTTT. Translation gives CASSAGLAGVTGELFF.

This chain connects TRBV29-1 to TRBJ2-7; TRBD1 agrees at 7 bases. This CDR3 region has 15 residues. CDR1 and CDR2 from the germline V gene are SQVTM and ANQGSEA. Unmatched junction bases numbered 8, after V lost 1 base and J lost 2 bases. In nucleotides, the CDR3 is TGCAGCGTTGAAGGGGACAGCGAGGGGGCCTACGAGCAGTACTTC. Its protein is CSVEGDSEGAYEQYF.

This chain uses TRBV9 with TRBJ1-4, with TRBD1 matching 10 bases. The germline CDR1 and CDR2 sequences are SGDLS and YYNGEE. V was clipped by 5 bases and J by 8 bases; unmatched bases: 6. This CDR3 has 14 residues. CDR3 sequence: CASSGGQGWEKLFF. CDR3 sequence (DNA): TGTGCCAGCAGTGGGGGACAGGGGTGGGAAAAACTGTTTTTT.

The V and J genes are TRBV18 and TRBJ1-2; D uncertain. The CDR3 extends over 14 amino acids. The V end lost 4 bases, the J end lost 7 bases, and 16 bases lay between the germline ends. The germline CDR1 and CDR2 sequences are KGHSH and LQKENI. The CDR3 reads CASSREDGAGGYTF. For the CDR3, the DNA is TGTGCCAGCTCACGCGAGGACGGAGCGGGTGGCTACACCTTC.

The chain is built from TRBV5-6 and TRBJ2-3; 8 nucleotides match TRBD2. V was clipped by 5 bases and J by 1 base; unmatched bases: 12. The CDR3 covers 17 residues. Germline CDR1 and CDR2: SGHDT and YYEEEE. CDR3 sequence (DNA): TGTGCCAGCAGTTGGTTCCCGGGAGGGCGGGGCACAGATACGCAGTATTTT. Its translation is CASSWFPGGRGTDTQYF.

This chain joins TRBV19 and TRBJ2-1, with TRBD1 identical over 8 bases. This CDR3 is 14 amino acids long. Germline CDR1 reads LNHDA; CDR2 reads SQIVND (reference sequence). V was clipped by 4 bases and J by 5 bases; unmatched bases: 4. The CDR3, as DNA: TGTGCCAGTAGTAGGGACAGGAGAAACAATGAGCAGTTCTTC. Residues: CASSRDRRNNEQFF.

The V call is TRBV25-1, the J call TRBJ2-1; 7 nucleotides match TRBD1. V shed 8 bases and J 3 bases; nucleotides not matched to a gene: 7. CDR3 length: 14 amino acids. CDR1 is MGHDK and CDR2 is SYGVNS in the germline V gene. The CDR3 reads CASSRGGGYNEQFF. In DNA form, the CDR3 reads TGTGCCAGCTCCCGAGGGGGCGGCTACAATGAGCAGTTCTTC. Full variable domain (rest looked up from reference TRBV25-1 and TRBJ2-1): EADIYQTPRYLVIGTGKKITLECSQTMGHDKMYWYQQDPGMELHLIHYSYGVNSTEKGDLSSESTVSRIRTEHFPLTLESARPSHTSQYLCASSRGGGYNEQFFGPGTRLTVL.

The CDR3, as DNA: TGTGCCAGCAGCTTAGCGGGCAGCTTCTATGGCTACACCTTC. Amino acids: CASSLAGSFYGYTF. The genes are TRBV7-2 and TRBJ1-2; D is ambiguous. Trimming stripped 0 bases from V and 4 bases from J, with 9 bases between. Germline lookup yields CDR1 SGHTA and CDR2 FQGNSA. CDR3 length: 14 residues.

The gene calls are TRBV2 and TRBJ1-2; TRBD1 matches at 11 bases. The V and J ends lost 4 bases and 6 bases, in that order; junction bases with no gene match: 1. CDR3 length equals 13 residues. Germline values: CDR1 SNHLY, CDR2 FYNNEI. In nucleotides, the CDR3 is TGTGCCAGCAGTGCGGGACAGGGGGATGGCTACACCTTC. It translates to CASSAGQGDGYTF.

The chain employs TRBV7-9 and TRBJ1-2; D is uncertain. CDR3 length: 16 amino acids. Germline CDR1 and CDR2: SEHNR and FQNEAQ (reference sequence). Trimming stripped 1 base from V and 3 bases from J, with 15 bases between. CDR3 protein: CASSLGTAGVDYGYTF. CDR3 DNA sequence: TGTGCCAGCAGCTTAGGAACGGCCGGAGTAGACTATGGCTACACCTTC. Looking up the rest from reference TRBV7-9 and TRBJ1-2 gives the full variable domain: DTGVSQNPRHKITKRGQNVTFRCDPISEHNRLYWYRQTLGQGPEFLTYFQNEAQLEKSRLLSDRFSAERPKGSFSTLEIQRTEQGDSAMYLCASSLGTAGVDYGYTFGSGTRLTVV.

The CDR3 nucleotides are TGTGCCAGCAGCGCCTCGGGGGGGGTCCAAGAGACCCAGTACTTC. Residues: CASSASGGVQETQYF. The chain couples TRBV9 to TRBJ2-5; 8 bases are shared with TRBD2. The CDR3 is 15 amino acids. The ends lost 3 bases at V and 1 base at J; junction bases unmatched: 5. Germline CDR1 SGDLS, CDR2 YYNGEE.

The chain has TRBV18 and TRBJ2-2, with D possibly being TRBD1 (6 bases). CDR1 and CDR2 (germline): KGHSH, LQKENI. V shed 2 bases and J shed 2 bases, with 6 bases lying between them. This CDR3 region has 14 residues. This chain's CDR3 is CASSPGGNTGELFF. In nucleotides, the CDR3 is TGTGCCAGCTCACCAGGGGGCAACACCGGGGAGCTGTTTTTT.

The chain uses TRBV18 and TRBJ1-2; no clear D. Per the germline V gene, CDR1 is KGHSH and CDR2 is LQKENI. The ends were cut back, 6 bases at V and 1 base at J, with 18 bases in the middle. The CDR3 is made up of 16 amino acids. The DNA for the CDR3 is TGTGCCAGCTCCCGCGACGGGTTGGGGAGTAACTATGGCTACACCTTC. This sequence encodes CASSRDGLGSNYGYTF.

The chain uses TRBV7-8 and TRBJ2-3; D might be TRBD2 (6 bases). The CDR3 loop spans 14 amino acids. Trimming left V 5 bases short and J 2 bases short, with 11 bases between. Germline V gives CDR1 SGHVS, CDR2 FQNEAQ. The CDR3 coding sequence is TGTGCCAGCAGCGCGACTAGAGACACAGATACGCAGTATTTT. It is translated as CASSATRDTDTQYF.

The V gene is TRBV2, the J gene TRBJ2-1, with 9 bases aligning to TRBD2. V lost 6 bases and J lost 11; bases outside the gene matches: 8. The CDR3 covers 13 residues. Per germline, CDR1 SNHLY and CDR2 FYNNEI. CDR3 sequence (DNA): TGTGCCAGCAGCCCCTTGCGGGAGGGCCAGCAGTTCTTC. Its translation is CASSPLREGQQFF.

The J gene is TRBJ1-2, the V gene TRBV6-1; 10 bases match TRBD1. Germline CDR1 reads MNHNS; CDR2 reads SASEGT. This CDR3 is 16 amino acids long. The V and J ends lost 6 bases and 4 bases, in that order; junction bases with no gene match: 11. CDR3 DNA: TGTGCCAGCAGGGAAAAGGGGGGACAGGGGAGCTATGGCTACACCTTC. Translation gives CASREKGGQGSYGYTF.

V is TRBV6-6 and J is TRBJ2-1; 7 nucleotides align to TRBD2. CDR3 length equals 16 residues. The junction had 11 bases not matched to a gene; V was cut back by 5 bases and J by 4 bases. CDR1 and CDR2 from the germline V gene are MNHNY and SVGAGI (reference sequence). Here the CDR3 reads CASSAAPSGAYNEQFF. The CDR3 bases are TGTGCCAGCAGTGCGGCTCCTAGCGGAGCTTACAATGAGCAGTTCTTC.

The J gene is TRBJ1-2, the V gene TRBV7-3; 7 bases are a match to TRBD1. CDR3 length: 16 residues. Germline lookup yields CDR1 SGHTA and CDR2 FQGTGA. After removal of 2 bases from V and 5 bases from J, the junction contained 11 bases not matched to a gene. The CDR3 nucleotides read TGTGCCAGCAGCTTAGAGGGGGGACAGCGGTTGTATGGCTACACCTTC. Its protein is CASSLEGGQRLYGYTF.

The chain couples TRBV19 to TRBJ1-1, with a tentative D call TRBD1 (5 bases). The CDR3 consists of 15 residues. Germline lookup yields CDR1 LNHDA and CDR2 SQIVND (reference sequence). Trimming left V 2 bases short and J 1 base short, with 11 bases between. The CDR3 bases are TGTGCCAGTAGTATATGGGGCAGCCCGAACACTGAAGCTTTCTTT. This encodes CASSIWGSPNTEAFF. Full variable domain (rest looked up from reference TRBV19 and TRBJ1-1): DGGITQSPKYLFRKEGQNVTLSCEQNLNHDAMYWYRQDPGQGLRLIYYSQIVNDFQKGDIAEGYSVSREKKESFPLTVTSAQKNPTAFYLCASSIWGSPNTEAFFGQGTRLTVV.

The rearrangement joins TRBV6-1 to TRBJ1-2, with D possibly TRBD1 on 5 matching bases. The CDR3 has 13 residues. Germline CDR1 is MNHNS and CDR2 is SASEGT. V was cut by 5 bases and J by 4 bases, with 11 bases left in between. CDR3 sequence (DNA): TGTGCCAGCAGTACTCTACAGGTCTATGGCTACACCTTC. Amino acid sequence: CASSTLQVYGYTF.

This sequence joins TRBV4-1 and TRBJ2-1; 7 nucleotides line up with TRBD2. In germline, CDR1 is MGHRA, CDR2 YSYEKL. V was pared by 4 bases and J by 2 bases, with 5 bases of the junction left unmatched. This CDR3 comprises 15 residues. The CDR3 region is CASSRASGTYNEQFF. CDR3 DNA sequence: TGCGCCAGCAGCCGAGCTAGCGGAACCTACAATGAGCAGTTCTTC.

This chain uses TRBV11-2 with TRBJ1-2; 7 positions agree with TRBD1. Looked up from germline, CDR1 is SGHAT and CDR2 is FQNNGV. The CDR3 is made up of 15 amino acids. V shed 5 bases, J shed 1 base, and the junction held 7 bases outside the gene matches. CDR3 sequence reads: CASSIGQVNNYGYTF. The CDR3 coding sequence is TGTGCCAGCAGCATAGGACAGGTTAATAACTATGGCTACACCTTC.

The rearrangement links TRBV30 to TRBJ1-5; D is unresolved. V was cut by 0 bases and J by 4 bases, with 7 bases left in between. The length of the CDR3 is 13 residues. Looked up from germline, CDR1 is GTSNPN and CDR2 is SVGIG (reference sequence). The CDR3 DNA sequence: TGTGCCTGGAGTGTGGGCGGGAATCAGCCCCAGCATTTT. Amino acid sequence: CAWSVGGNQPQHF.

The rearrangement uses TRBV29-1 and TRBJ2-1; 13 nucleotides line up with TRBD2. The CDR3 spans 17 residues. With V trimmed by 6 bases and J by 0 bases, 8 bases remained unmatched. Looked up from germline, CDR1 is SQVTM and CDR2 is ANQGSEA. In DNA form, the CDR3 reads TGCAGCGTGGGGACTAGCGGGATCCCGATCTCCTACAATGAGCAGTTCTTC. This translates into CSVGTSGIPISYNEQFF.